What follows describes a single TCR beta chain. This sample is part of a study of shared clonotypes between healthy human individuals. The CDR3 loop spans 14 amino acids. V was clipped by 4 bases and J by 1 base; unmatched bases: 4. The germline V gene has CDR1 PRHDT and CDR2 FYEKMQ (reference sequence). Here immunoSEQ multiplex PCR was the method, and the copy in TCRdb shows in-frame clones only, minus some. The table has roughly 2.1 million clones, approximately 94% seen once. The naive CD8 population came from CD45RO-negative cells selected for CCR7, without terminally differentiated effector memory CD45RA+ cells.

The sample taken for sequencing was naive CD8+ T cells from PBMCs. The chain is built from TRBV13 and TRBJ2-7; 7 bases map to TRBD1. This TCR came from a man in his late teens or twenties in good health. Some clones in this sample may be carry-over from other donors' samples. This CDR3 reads CASSSRTGSYEQYF. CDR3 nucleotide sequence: TGTGCCAGCAGCTCTCGGACAGGTTCCTACGAGCAGTACTTC.